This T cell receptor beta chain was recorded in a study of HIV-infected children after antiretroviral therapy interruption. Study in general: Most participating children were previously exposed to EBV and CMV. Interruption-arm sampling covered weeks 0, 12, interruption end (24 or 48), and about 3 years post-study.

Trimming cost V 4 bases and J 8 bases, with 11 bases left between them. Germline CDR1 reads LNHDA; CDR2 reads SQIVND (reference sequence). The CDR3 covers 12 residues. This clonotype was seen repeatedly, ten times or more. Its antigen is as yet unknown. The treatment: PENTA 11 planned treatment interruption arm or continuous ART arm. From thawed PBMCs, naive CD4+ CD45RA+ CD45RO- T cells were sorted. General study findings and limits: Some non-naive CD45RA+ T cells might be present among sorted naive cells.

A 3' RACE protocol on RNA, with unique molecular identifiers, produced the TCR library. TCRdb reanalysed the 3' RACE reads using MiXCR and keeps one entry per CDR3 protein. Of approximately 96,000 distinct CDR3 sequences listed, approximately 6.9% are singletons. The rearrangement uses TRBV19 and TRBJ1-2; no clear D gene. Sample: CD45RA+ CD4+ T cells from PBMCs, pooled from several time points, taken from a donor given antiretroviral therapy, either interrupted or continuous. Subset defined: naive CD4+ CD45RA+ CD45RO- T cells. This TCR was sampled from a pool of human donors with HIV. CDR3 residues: CASSKWETGYTF. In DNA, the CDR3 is TGTGCCAGTAGTAAGTGGGAAACGGGCTACACCTTC.